The 21 T cell receptor beta chains below come from one sample, sequenced in a study of blood T cell repertoires in COVID-19. Generated by immunoSEQ multiplex PCR, the TCRdb table keeps only in-frame clones and is missing some. Here the sample spans roughly 250,000 clones, about nine tenths being singletons. Material for sequencing was PBMCs or T cells enriched from blood (not recorded which). These receptors all stem from a middle-aged woman with acute COVID-19.

Points on this clone: The same CDR3 can be traced to other DNA sequences in this sample. This chain uses TRBV10-3 with TRBJ1-2, with TRBD1 identical over 11 bases. The germline V gene encodes CDR1 ENHRY and CDR2 SYGVKD. The junction had 2 bases not matched to a gene; V was cut back by 6 bases and J by 5 bases. This CDR3 has 13 amino acids. CDR3 protein: CAIRGTGGYGYTF. In DNA form, the CDR3 reads TGTGCCATCAGGGGGACAGGGGGGTATGGCTACACCTTC.

The CDR3 spells CASSPGGGQPNEKLFF. CDR3 DNA: TGTGCCAGCAGCCCGGGCGGGGGTCAACCTAATGAAAAACTGTTTTTT. The rearrangement uses TRBV5-4 and TRBJ1-4; perhaps TRBD1 as D (5 bases). Germline V lookup: CDR1 SGHNT, CDR2 YYREEE (reference sequence). This CDR3 has 16 amino acids. The V end lost 4 bases, the J end lost 3 bases, and 16 bases lay between the germline ends.

The chain links TRBV4-2 to TRBJ2-3; D is unresolved. Germline V lookup: CDR1 LGHNA, CDR2 YNFKEQ. The germline V and J ends were trimmed by 0 bases and 5 bases, with 6 bases remaining between them. The CDR3 consists of 13 residues. CDR3 protein: CASSQDSVDTQYF. In nucleotides, the CDR3 is TGTGCCAGCAGCCAAGATAGTGTAGATACGCAGTATTTT.

This chain uses TRBV19 with TRBJ1-4, with D tentatively TRBD1 (5 bases). CDR1 is LNHDA and CDR2 is SQIVND in the germline V gene (reference sequence). Trimming removed 5 bases from V and 8 bases from J, with 18 bases in between. The CDR3 runs to 15 residues. The CDR3 bases are TGTGCCAGTAGTGCAGACAGCCTCCTTAGGGAAAAACTGTTTTTT. Encoded protein: CASSADSLLREKLFF.

Of note for this clone: Distinct nucleotide sequences in the sample also encode this CDR3. The chain couples TRBV9 to TRBJ2-5; no clear D gene. V gave up 0 bases and J gave up 2 bases, with 5 bases separating them. Germline V CDR1 and CDR2: SGDLS, YYNGEE. The CDR3 consists of 13 residues. The chain's CDR3 is CASSVDSQETQYF. The DNA for the CDR3 is TGTGCCAGCAGCGTAGATAGTCAAGAGACCCAGTACTTC.

This clone came up once. V and J are TRBV19 and TRBJ1-5; D not resolved. Trimming removed 4 bases from V and 5 bases from J, with 9 bases in between. Germline loops: CDR1 LNHDA, CDR2 SQIVND (reference sequence). The CDR3 spans 13 residues. CDR3 nucleotide sequence: TGTGCCAGTAGTAGGGCAAGTTATCAGCCCCAGCATTTT. Residues: CASSRASYQPQHF.

The chain joins TRBV5-1 to TRBJ1-4; D remains unclear. Germline V lookup: CDR1 SGHRS, CDR2 YFSETQ. V lost 5 bases and J lost 3, with 11 bases in between. The CDR3 consists of 14 residues. The chain's CDR3 is CASRSGGSNEKLFF. The CDR3 region has the DNA TGCGCCAGCAGATCAGGTGGATCTAATGAAAAACTGTTTTTT.

The rearrangement uses TRBV6-5 and TRBJ1-5, with D unclear. This CDR3 region has 15 residues. Between the trimmed V and J ends, which lost 4 bases and 2 bases, there was a span of 12 bases. CDR1 and CDR2 (germline): MNHEY, SVGAGI. DNA for the CDR3: TGTGCCAGCAGTTCGTTACAGACCCGCAATCAGCCCCAGCATTTT. Protein sequence: CASSSLQTRNQPQHF.

The chain joins TRBV5-1 to TRBJ2-7; the D gene is possibly TRBD2 (5 bases). Germline-derived CDR1 and CDR2 are SGHRS and YFSETQ. Trimming cost V 4 bases and J 0 bases, with 11 bases left between them. The CDR3 spans 14 residues. The CDR3 region is CASSVGRDSYEQYF. DNA for the CDR3: TGCGCCAGCAGCGTTGGACGGGACTCCTACGAGCAGTACTTC.

V and J are TRBV5-1 and TRBJ2-2; a possible D gene is TRBD1 (6 bases). Trimming took off 4 bases at V and 0 bases at J, with 10 bases between the two ends. Germline loops: CDR1 SGHRS, CDR2 YFSETQ. The length of the CDR3 is 15 residues. CDR3 bases: TGCGCCAGCAGCCAGACAGGAGCGAACACCGGGGAGCTGTTTTTT. Its protein is CASSQTGANTGELFF. The full variable domain, completed using reference TRBV5-1 and TRBJ2-2, is KAGVTQTPRYLIKTRGQQVTLSCSPISGHRSVSWYQQTPGQGLQFLFEYFSETQRNKGNFPGRFSGRQFSNSRSEMNVSTLELGDSALYLCASSQTGANTGELFFGEGSRLTVL.

The rearrangement links TRBV5-1 to TRBJ2-1, with D possibly TRBD2 on 6 matching bases. Trimming removed 4 bases at V and 6 bases at J, with 11 bases between. The germline V gene has CDR1 SGHRS and CDR2 YFSETQ. The CDR3 loop spans 13 amino acids. CDR3 bases: TGCGCCAGCAGCCCGGGAGTAAGCAATGAGCAGTTCTTC. It codes for CASSPGVSNEQFF.

V gene TRBV2 combines with J gene TRBJ2-3, with TRBD2 identical over 11 bases. CDR1 SNHLY and CDR2 FYNNEI come from the germline V gene. The V gene end was trimmed by 7 bases and the J gene end by 4 bases; junction bases not matched to a gene: 10. CDR3 length equals 16 residues. The chain's CDR3 is CASTRLAGSGADTQYF. CDR3 coding DNA: TGTGCCAGCACGCGACTAGCGGGGAGTGGGGCAGATACGCAGTATTTT.

This clone was detected only once. The chain employs TRBV5-1 and TRBJ2-5; weak D call: TRBD1 (5 bases). Germline values: CDR1 SGHRS, CDR2 YFSETQ. This CDR3 region has 14 residues. V was cut by 0 bases and J by 5 bases, with 11 bases left in between. CDR3 nucleotide sequence: TGCGCCAGCAGCTTGGATTCAGGGCGGGAGACCCAGTACTTC. It specifies CASSLDSGRETQYF.

This clone came up a few times. V and J are TRBV28 and TRBJ1-6, with a weak D call TRBD1 (6 bases). Germline-derived CDR1 and CDR2 are MDHEN and SYDVKM. The length of the CDR3 is 13 residues. Trimming pared 3 bases from V and 10 bases from J, leaving 10 bases between. The CDR3: CASSLTGLSPLHF. The CDR3 region has the DNA TGTGCCAGCAGTTTGACAGGCCTCTCACCCCTCCACTTT. The full variable domain, its missing parts supplied by reference TRBV28 and TRBJ1-6, is DVKVTQSSRYLVKRTGEKVFLECVQDMDHENMFWYRQDPGLGLRLIYFSYDVKMKEKGDIPEGYSVSREKKERFSLILESASTNQTSMYLCASSLTGLSPLHFGNGTRLTVT.

The gene calls are TRBV5-1 and TRBJ2-3; no reliable D call. V was clipped by 0 bases and J by 2 bases, with 7 bases between them. This CDR3 is built from 14 residues. CDR1 SGHRS and CDR2 YFSETQ come from the germline V gene. This chain's CDR3 is CASSLGVFTDTQYF. The CDR3 DNA reads as TGCGCCAGCAGCTTGGGAGTATTCACAGATACGCAGTATTTT.

The V and J genes are TRBV30 and TRBJ1-5; a possible D gene is TRBD1 (6 bases). The CDR3 runs to 13 residues. Germline V gene lookup returns CDR1 GTSNPN and CDR2 SVGIG (reference sequence). V was clipped by 0 bases and J by 7 bases, with 10 bases between them. CDR3 region: CAWSVGGDQPQHF. As DNA, the CDR3 is TGTGCCTGGAGTGTAGGGGGTGACCAGCCCCAGCATTTT.

The chain links TRBV21-1 to TRBJ1-5; the table's D call, TRBD1, has no DNA check behind it. TRBV21-1 is given as a pseudogene. This CDR3 comprises 16 residues. The CDR3 nucleotides read TGTGCCAGCAGCTACCGGGACAGGGCCGCCGATCAGCCCCAGCATTTT. Encoded protein: CASSYRDRAADQPQHF.

This sequence joins TRBV7-8 and TRBJ2-7; no definite D call. Per the germline V gene, CDR1 is SGHVS and CDR2 is FQNEAQ. The CDR3 length is 13 residues. Trimming shortened V by 2 bases and J by 6 bases, and 11 bases separated the two germline ends. The CDR3 reads CASSLLRVSEQYF. In DNA, the CDR3 is TGTGCCAGCAGCTTATTACGGGTCAGCGAGCAGTACTTC.

The chain joins TRBV5-1 to TRBJ1-2; possibly TRBD1 for D (5 bases). Trimming took 0 bases from V and 7 from J, leaving 10 bases between them. Germline V gene lookup returns CDR1 SGHRS and CDR2 YFSETQ. The CDR3 runs 13 residues. CDR3 protein: CASSLAGMSGYTF. The CDR3, as DNA: TGCGCCAGCAGCTTGGCAGGGATGAGTGGCTACACCTTC.

The chain employs TRBV28 and TRBJ1-3; 9 bases agree with TRBD1. V dropped 5 bases and J dropped 14; count of bases not matched to a gene: 10. CDR1 and CDR2 (germline): MDHEN, SYDVKM. CDR3 size: 13 residues. The CDR3 spells CASSLRTGARVYF. DNA for the CDR3: TGTGCCAGCAGTCTCAGGACAGGGGCTCGGGTATATTTT.

The rearrangement uses TRBV7-2 and TRBJ1-6; the match to TRBD1 covers 7 bases. Germline assignment: CDR1 SGHTA and CDR2 FQGNSA. V lost 5 bases and J lost 7; bases outside the gene matches: 8. The CDR3 has 15 amino acids. The CDR3 spells CASSRDRNSNSPLHF. CDR3 in DNA: TGTGCCAGCAGCAGGGACAGAAACTCAAATTCACCCCTCCACTTT. The variable domain in full, completed from reference TRBV7-2 and TRBJ1-6, reads GAGVSQSPSNKVTEKGKDVELRCDPISGHTALYWYRQSLGQGLEFLIYFQGNSAPDKSGLPSDRFSAERTGGSVSTLTIQRTQQEDSAVYLCASSRDRNSNSPLHFGNGTRLTVT.